These 14 T cell receptor beta chains were sequenced from one sample in a study of blood T cell repertoires in COVID-19. Clones were sequenced by immunoSEQ multiplex PCR, and TCRdb holds only the in-frame ones, with some missing. Among some 220,000 clones listed, 85% to 90% were seen once. The sequenced material came from PBMCs or T cells enriched from blood (not recorded which). The receptors were gathered from a woman aged 45-65 years in a cohort exposed to, infected with or recovered from COVID-19 (not recorded which).

The chain carries TRBV6-5 and TRBJ1-1, with a weak D call TRBD1 (6 bases). V shed 2 bases and J shed 0 bases, with 7 bases lying between them. Germline CDR1 reads MNHEY; CDR2 reads SVGAGI. The CDR3 runs 14 residues. CDR3 region: CASSYDRLNTEAFF. Here the CDR3 DNA reads TGTGCCAGCAGTTACGACAGGTTGAACACTGAAGCTTTCTTT.

V usage is TRBV7-6 and J usage is TRBJ2-3; D is possibly TRBD2 (5 bases). This CDR3 region has 14 residues. Germline V gene sequence: CDR1 SGHVS, CDR2 FNYEAQ. The V gene lost 5 bases and the J gene lost 6 bases, with 15 bases spanning the gap. The CDR3 sequence is CASSLTSTFDTQYF. The CDR3 DNA is TGTGCCAGCAGCCTCACTAGTACCTTCGATACGCAGTATTTT.

The chain joins TRBV30 to TRBJ1-5; 8 positions agree with TRBD1. The germline CDR1 and CDR2 sequences are GTSNPN and SVGIG (reference sequence). This CDR3 is built from 15 residues. V lost 2 bases to trimming and J lost 8 bases; unmatched junction nucleotides: 11. As DNA, the CDR3 is TGTGCCTGGAGTCGTTCAGGGGGCTATGGTAAGCCCCAGCATTTT. Translating it yields CAWSRSGGYGKPQHF.

The chain couples TRBV6-5 to TRBJ1-2; D remains unclear. V gave up 2 bases and J gave up 6 bases, with 10 bases separating them. This CDR3 contains 13 residues. Germline V lookup: CDR1 MNHEY, CDR2 SVGAGI. The CDR3 coding sequence is TGTGCCAGCAGTTACACCTTCAGTGATGGCTACACCTTC. Its protein product is CASSYTFSDGYTF.

The rearrangement uses TRBV2 and TRBJ1-4, with D unresolved. Germline V gene sequence: CDR1 SNHLY, CDR2 FYNNEI. Deletions cut 7 bases from V and 8 bases from J, with 17 bases between. This CDR3 comprises 14 residues. Here the CDR3 DNA reads TGTGCCAGCACCTCCGGAACCGGAGGGGAAAAACTGTTTTTT. Residues: CASTSGTGGEKLFF. The complete variable domain, with remaining parts taken from reference TRBV2 and TRBJ1-4, reads EPEVTQTPSHQVTQMGQEVILRCVPISNHLYFYWYRQILGQKVEFLVSFYNNEISEKSEIFDDQFSVERPDGSNFTLKIRSTKLEDSAMYFCASTSGTGGEKLFFGSGTQLSVL.

The chain couples TRBV5-1 to TRBJ2-7, with D unresolved. Germline values: CDR1 SGHRS, CDR2 YFSETQ. This CDR3 is 13 amino acids long. V lost 1 base to trimming and J lost 4 bases, with 9 bases between them. The CDR3 region has the DNA TGCGCCAGCAGCTTGTCCGCTCGGTACGAGCAGTACTTC. This translates into CASSLSARYEQYF.

The chain employs TRBV27 and TRBJ1-2; D might be TRBD1 (5 bases). The CDR3 sequence is 19 residues long. CDR1 MNHEY and CDR2 SMNVEV come from the germline V gene (reference sequence). Trimming cost V 2 bases and J 9 bases, with 31 bases left between them. The CDR3 sequence: CASSLNPGTGPGKLGSYTF. As DNA, the CDR3 is TGTGCCAGCAGTTTAAATCCGGGGACTGGACCAGGGAAACTAGGTAGCTACACCTTC.

This clone was recorded a few times. The chain carries TRBV7-3 and TRBJ2-3; no firm D call. The CDR3 runs to 14 residues. The V end was cut by 2 bases, the J end by 7 bases, with 13 bases between. The germline V gene has CDR1 SGHTA and CDR2 FQGTGA. As DNA, the CDR3 is TGTGCCAGCAGCTTAGATGCAGGCACCAATACGCAGTATTTT. Residues: CASSLDAGTNTQYF.

The chain couples TRBV7-3 to TRBJ1-1; TRBD1 might be the D (6 bases). CDR3 length: 15 residues. Germline V CDR1 and CDR2: SGHTA, FQGTGA. Trimming shortened V by 5 bases and J by 0 bases, and 13 bases separated the two germline ends. The CDR3 DNA follows: TGTGCCAGCAGCCCTGGGGGGGGCCTGAACACTGAAGCTTTCTTT. Translating it yields CASSPGGGLNTEAFF.

The chain links TRBV7-6 to TRBJ1-2; TRBD1 matches 10 bases. V trimming: 4 bases; J trimming: 7 bases; junction bases outside the gene matches: 12. Per germline, CDR1 SGHVS and CDR2 FNYEAQ. The CDR3 runs to 16 residues. The CDR3 loop is CASSSTTGGDSSGYTF. In DNA form, the CDR3 reads TGTGCCAGCAGCTCGACGACAGGGGGCGATTCCTCTGGCTACACCTTC. Full variable domain (outside the CDR3, taken from reference TRBV7-6 and TRBJ1-2): GAGVSQSPRYKVTKRGQDVALRCDPISGHVSLYWYRQALGQGPEFLTYFNYEAQQDKSGLPNDRFSAERPEGSISTLTIQRTEQRDSAMYRCASSSTTGGDSSGYTFGSGTRLTVV.

The chain is built from TRBV28 and TRBJ2-5; D is possibly TRBD2 (5 bases). Between the trimmed V and J ends, which lost 3 bases and 9 bases, there was a span of 8 bases. Germline assignment: CDR1 MDHEN and CDR2 SYDVKM. The CDR3 is made up of 11 amino acids. CDR3 nucleotides: TGTGCCAGCAGTTTTACGCGGGCCCAGTACTTC. Translated: CASSFTRAQYF.

This clone occurred a few times. This chain links TRBV24-1 with TRBJ1-5; weak D call: TRBD1 (6 bases). The CDR3 contains 17 residues. CDR1 and CDR2 from the germline V gene are KGHDR and SFDVKD. Trimming stripped 5 bases from V and 6 bases from J, with 22 bases between. The CDR3 sequence: CATSGAGAAGRIQPQHF. CDR3 coding DNA: TGTGCCACCAGTGGAGCGGGGGCGGCAGGGAGGATTCAGCCCCAGCATTTT.

V usage is TRBV4-3 and J usage is TRBJ1-3, with D unresolved. This CDR3 has 16 amino acids. Germline V gene sequence: CDR1 LGHNA, CDR2 YSLEER. Trimming took off 1 base at V and 4 bases at J, with 14 bases between the two ends. CDR3 in DNA: TGCGCCAGCAGCCAAGGCACGTCCTTAGAGGGAAACACCATATATTTT. This gives the protein CASSQGTSLEGNTIYF.

This clone occurred once. The chain has TRBV15 and TRBJ2-1; TRBD2 might be the D (6 bases). This CDR3 is 15 amino acids long. V shed 1 base and J shed 8 bases, with 15 bases lying between them. CDR1 is LNHNV, CDR2 YYDKDF, per germline (reference sequence). CDR3 amino acids: CATSRGGTSQDEQFF. Here the CDR3 DNA reads TGTGCCACCAGCAGAGGCGGGACCAGTCAGGATGAGCAGTTCTTC.